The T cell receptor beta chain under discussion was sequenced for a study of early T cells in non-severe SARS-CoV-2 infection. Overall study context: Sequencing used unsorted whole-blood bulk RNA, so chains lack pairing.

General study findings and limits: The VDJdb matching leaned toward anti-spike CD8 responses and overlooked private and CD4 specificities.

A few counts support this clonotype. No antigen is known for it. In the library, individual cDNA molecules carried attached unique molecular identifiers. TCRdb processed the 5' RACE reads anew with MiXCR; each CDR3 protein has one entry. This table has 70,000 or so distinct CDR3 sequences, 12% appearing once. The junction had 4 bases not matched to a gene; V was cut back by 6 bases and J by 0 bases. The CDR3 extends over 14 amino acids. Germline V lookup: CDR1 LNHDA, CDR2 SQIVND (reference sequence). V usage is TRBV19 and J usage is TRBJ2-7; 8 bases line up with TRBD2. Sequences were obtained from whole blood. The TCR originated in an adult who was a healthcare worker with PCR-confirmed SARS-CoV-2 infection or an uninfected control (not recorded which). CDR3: CASRERGSSYEQYF. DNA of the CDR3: TGTGCCAGTAGGGAGCGGGGGAGCTCCTACGAGCAGTACTTC.